The present T cell receptor (beta chain) was sequenced within a study of Graves' ophthalmopathy and Graves' hyperthyroidism. Findings and caveats of the study: In blood appeared most of the expanded thyroid clonotypes whose frequency exceeded 0.001.

RNA served as the template for amplifying TCR beta CDR3 regions. The authors performed first-round RT-PCR with HTBI primers and then a second-round multiplex PCR. TCRdb reprocessed the multiplex PCR reads via MiXCR and lists one record per CDR3 protein. The data contain just over 600,000 distinct CDR3 sequences, around a fifth of them singletons. The authors defined stable hyperthyroidism as no ophthalmopathy within 18 months of follow-up. Germline loops: CDR1 GTSNPN, CDR2 SVGIG (reference sequence). Trimming removed 1 base at V and 5 bases at J, with 11 bases between. There are 13 residues in the CDR3. To note about this clonotype: Its specificity is not known.

Sequencing used peripheral blood. V gene TRBV30 combines with J gene TRBJ1-2; tentatively, D is TRBD1 (6 bases). The clonotype was recovered from a woman younger than 30 with stable Graves' hyperthyroidism. Some clones in this sample may be carry-over from other donors' samples. The CDR3 is CAWSAGTPYGYTF. Here the CDR3 DNA reads TGTGCCTGGAGTGCCGGGACACCGTATGGCTACACCTTC.